This T cell receptor beta chain stems from a study of OX40 agonist ivuxolimab in advanced cancers. About the investigation overall: Ivuxolimab was a fully human IgG2 agonistic monoclonal antibody targeting the costimulatory receptor OX40 (CD134). Intravenous ivuxolimab was administered to patients every 2 weeks at six dose levels: 0.01, 0.1, 0.3, 1.5, 3 and 10 mg/kg. Among the approximately 50 dose-escalation patients, around 19 had hepatocellular carcinoma, around 15 melanoma, 9 renal cell carcinoma and 9 head and neck cancer. A male proportion of roughly 80% and a mean age of 60 years, ranging from roughly 23 to 85, were recorded for the dose-escalation cohort. Prior anti-PD-1, anti-PD-L1 or anti-CTLA-4 therapy was permitted, and about two fifths of dose-escalation patients had received checkpoint inhibitors. Three dose-escalation patients achieved partial responses, one with hepatocellular carcinoma and two with cutaneous melanoma. The point of sequencing TCRbeta in the periphery was to test whether ivuxolimab changed TCR sequence diversity and drove clonal T-cell expansion. The paper covers the monotherapy dose-escalation part of the phase I ivuxolimab trial, which included N ≈ 52 patients.

As regards this clone: Its antigen remains undetermined. One end of the junction does not line up with germline, which may come from a read error. The sample has other DNA sequences that encode this CDR3 too.

Study-level results and caveats: Partial responders in the 0.1-3.0 mg/kg groups had among the lowest normalized peripheral clonal expansion, especially among CD8+ T cells. Low levels of normalized T-cell clonal expansion were also shown by some nonresponding patients. On average, CD8+ T cells showed more expanded clones than CD4+ T cells after ivuxolimab. At doses from 0.1 to 3.0 mg/kg, clonal expansion was seen in both CD4+ and CD8+ blood T cells between baseline and week 6. Which antigens the clonally expanded peripheral T cells were specific for was not determined.

The trial excluded patients who had a history of autoimmune disease or were on systemic immunosuppression. Peripheral blood for TCR sequencing was collected from all dose cohorts at baseline, on cycle 4 day 1, and on cycle 7 day 1. Samples were obtained from an open-label, multicenter, first-in-human phase I dose-escalation trial of ivuxolimab. Adults with locally advanced or metastatic head and neck squamous cell, hepatocellular, melanoma or renal cell carcinoma were enrolled in the trial. Before TCR sequencing, CD4+ T cells and CD8+ T cells from peripheral blood were sorted into separate populations. Genomic DNA was isolated from the sorted cells so that the TCRbeta CDR3 region could be sequenced. TCRbeta CDR3 regions were sequenced using the immunoSEQ Assay. Sourced from immuneACCESS, this table was stored by TCRdb with only in-frame sequences that have V and J called. A share of the clones is absent; for the studies checked, an unresolved V gene accounts for under half, and the remainder has no known explanation. The sample table records under 85,000 clones; roughly nine tenths of these occur just once. The ten largest clonotypes hold nearly 8% of the sample.

The receptor's source is an adult with an advanced solid tumor such as melanoma, head and neck, liver or kidney cancer. Sequencing was performed on CD4+ or CD8+ T cells sorted from blood, taken in a trial of the OX40 agonist ivuxolimab.

The CDR3 region has the sequence CASRWGSTDTQYF. Here is the DNA: TGCGCCAGCCGGTGGGGGTCCACAGATACGCAATATTTT. The chain is assembled from TRBV5-1 and TRBJ2-3; the D call is tentative, TRBD1 or TRBD2, as each matches 5 bases. The CDR1 and CDR2 encoded by the germline V gene are SGHRS and YFSETQ. Including the terminal cysteine and phenylalanine, the CDR3 comprises 13 residues. Kept here is only the CDR3 DNA, which spans 39 bases and is read in frame from base 1.